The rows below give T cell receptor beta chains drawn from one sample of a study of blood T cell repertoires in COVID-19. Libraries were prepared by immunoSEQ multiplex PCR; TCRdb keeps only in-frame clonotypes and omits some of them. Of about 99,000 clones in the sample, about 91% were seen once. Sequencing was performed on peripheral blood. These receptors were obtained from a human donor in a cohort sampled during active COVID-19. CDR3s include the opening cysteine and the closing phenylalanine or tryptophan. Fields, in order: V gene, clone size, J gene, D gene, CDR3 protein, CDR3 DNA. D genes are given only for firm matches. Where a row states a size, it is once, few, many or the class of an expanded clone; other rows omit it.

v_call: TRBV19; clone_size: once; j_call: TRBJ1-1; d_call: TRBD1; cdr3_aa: CASSLQGGKRTEAFF; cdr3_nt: TGTGCCAGTAGTCTACAGGGGGGTAAGCGTACTGAAGCTTTCTTT
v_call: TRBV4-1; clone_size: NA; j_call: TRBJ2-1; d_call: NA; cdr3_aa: CASARIGGDNEQFF; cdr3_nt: TGCGCCAGCGCCCGGATAGGAGGGGACAATGAGCAGTTCTTC
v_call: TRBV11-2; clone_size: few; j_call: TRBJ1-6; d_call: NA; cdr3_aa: CASRGQGGTYNSPLHF; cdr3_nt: TGTGCCAGCAGGGGGCAGGGAGGCACCTATAATTCACCCCTCCACTTT
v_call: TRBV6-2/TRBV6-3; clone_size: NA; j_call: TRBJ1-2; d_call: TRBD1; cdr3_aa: CASSYSQTGAYGYTF; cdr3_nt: TGTGCCAGCAGTTACAGCCAGACAGGGGCTTATGGCTACACCTTC
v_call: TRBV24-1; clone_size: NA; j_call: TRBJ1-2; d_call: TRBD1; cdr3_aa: CATSDWTDRATNYGYTF; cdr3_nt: TGTGCCACCAGTGATTGGACGGACAGGGCTACTAACTATGGCTACACCTTC
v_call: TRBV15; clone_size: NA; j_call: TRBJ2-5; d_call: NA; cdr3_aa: CATSRDLSETQYF; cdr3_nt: TGTGCCACCAGCAGGGACTTATCAGAGACCCAGTACTTC
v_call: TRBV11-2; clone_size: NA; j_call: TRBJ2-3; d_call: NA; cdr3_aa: CASSSGSTDTQYF; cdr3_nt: TGTGCCAGCAGCTCGGGAAGCACAGATACGCAGTATTTT
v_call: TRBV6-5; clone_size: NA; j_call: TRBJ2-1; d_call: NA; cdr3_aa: CASSPGSSYNEQFF; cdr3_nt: TGTGCCAGCAGTCCCGGGAGCTCCTACAATGAGCAGTTCTTC
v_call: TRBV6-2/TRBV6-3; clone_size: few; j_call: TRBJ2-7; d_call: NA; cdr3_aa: CASSYSNQYEQYF; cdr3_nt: TGTGCCAGCAGTTACTCGAATCAGTACGAGCAGTACTTC
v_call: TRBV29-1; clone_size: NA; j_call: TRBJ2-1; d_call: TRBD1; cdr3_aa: CSVRTGGEQFF; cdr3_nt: TGCAGCGTTAGGACAGGCGGTGAGCAGTTCTTC
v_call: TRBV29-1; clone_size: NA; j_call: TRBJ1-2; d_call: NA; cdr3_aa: CSVEESLRRGGYTF; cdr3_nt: TGCAGCGTTGAAGAATCCCTCCGGAGGGGTGGCTACACCTTC
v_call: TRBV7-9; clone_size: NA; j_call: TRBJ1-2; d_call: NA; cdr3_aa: CASSPGWDGYTF; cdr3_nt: TGTGCCAGCAGCCCAGGGTGGGATGGCTACACCTTC
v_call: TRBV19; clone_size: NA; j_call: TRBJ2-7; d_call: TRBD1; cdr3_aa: CASSRGQGSSYEQYF; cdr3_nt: TGTGCCAGTAGCCGTGGACAGGGGAGCTCCTACGAGCAGTACTTC
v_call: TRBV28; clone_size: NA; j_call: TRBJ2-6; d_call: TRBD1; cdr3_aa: CASSLVGQGLSGANVLTF; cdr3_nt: TGTGCCAGCAGTTTAGTCGGACAGGGTTTGTCTGGGGCCAACGTCCTGACTTTC
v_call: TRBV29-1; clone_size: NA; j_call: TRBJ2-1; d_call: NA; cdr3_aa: CSVVPIRDSHYNEQFF; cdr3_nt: TGCAGCGTTGTACCCATCCGGGACTCCCATTACAATGAGCAGTTCTTC
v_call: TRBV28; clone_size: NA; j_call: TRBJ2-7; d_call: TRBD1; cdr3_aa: CASRTGVSYEQYF; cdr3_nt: TGTGCCAGCAGGACAGGGGTCTCCTACGAGCAGTACTTC
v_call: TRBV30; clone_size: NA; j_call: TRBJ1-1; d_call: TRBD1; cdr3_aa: CAWTGQGLGTEAFF; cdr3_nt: TGTGCCTGGACGGGACAGGGCCTTGGCACTGAAGCTTTCTTT
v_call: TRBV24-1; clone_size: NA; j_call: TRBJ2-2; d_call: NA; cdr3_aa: CATEAAGELFF; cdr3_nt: TGTGCCACCGAGGCGGCCGGGGAGCTGTTTTTT
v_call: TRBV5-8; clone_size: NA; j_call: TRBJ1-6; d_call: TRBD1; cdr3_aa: CASGLQGRNSPLHF; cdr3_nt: TGTGCCAGCGGACTACAGGGGAGGAATTCACCCCTCCACTTT
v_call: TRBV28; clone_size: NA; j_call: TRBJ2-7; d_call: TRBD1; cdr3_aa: CASRLQGGYEQYF; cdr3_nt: TGTGCCAGCAGACTACAGGGGGGCTACGAGCAGTACTTC
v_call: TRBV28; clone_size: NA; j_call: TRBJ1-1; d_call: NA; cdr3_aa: CASSRPMTIEAFF; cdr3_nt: TGTGCCAGCAGTCGCCCTATGACTATCGAAGCTTTCTTT
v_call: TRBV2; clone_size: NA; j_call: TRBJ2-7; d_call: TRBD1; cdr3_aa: CASSRDRGDEQYF; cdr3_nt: TGTGCCAGCAGTCGGGACAGGGGGGACGAGCAGTACTTC
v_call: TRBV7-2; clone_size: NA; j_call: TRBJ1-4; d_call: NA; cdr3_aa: CASSLTGGPEKLFF; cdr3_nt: TGTGCCAGCAGCTTGACAGGTGGGCCAGAAAAACTGTTTTTT
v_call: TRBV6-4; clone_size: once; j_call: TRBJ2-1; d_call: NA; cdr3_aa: CASSPDMQGREQFF; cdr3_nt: TGTGCCAGCAGCCCCGATATGCAGGGTCGGGAGCAGTTCTTC
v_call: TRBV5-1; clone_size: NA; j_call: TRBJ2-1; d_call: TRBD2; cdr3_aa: CASSVRTSGGLYNEQFF; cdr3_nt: TGCGCCAGCAGCGTAAGAACTAGCGGGGGGTTATACAATGAGCAGTTCTTC
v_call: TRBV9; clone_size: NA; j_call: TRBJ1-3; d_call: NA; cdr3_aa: CASSVEERAAIGGIYF; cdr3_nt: TGTGCCAGCAGCGTAGAGGAGAGGGCCGCAATCGGGGGGATATATTTT
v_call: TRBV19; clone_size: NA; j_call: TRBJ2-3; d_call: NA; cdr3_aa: CASKPVDLTSTDTQYF; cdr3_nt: TGTGCAAGTAAGCCGGTAGACTTAACTAGCACAGATACGCAGTATTTT
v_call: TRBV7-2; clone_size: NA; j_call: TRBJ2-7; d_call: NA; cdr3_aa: CASSQVSYEQYF; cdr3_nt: TGTGCCAGCAGCCAGGTCTCCTACGAGCAGTACTTC
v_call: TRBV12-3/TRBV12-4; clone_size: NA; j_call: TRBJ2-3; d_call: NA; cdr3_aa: CASSPQTDTQYF; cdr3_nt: TGTGCCAGCAGTCCCCAGACAGATACGCAGTATTTT
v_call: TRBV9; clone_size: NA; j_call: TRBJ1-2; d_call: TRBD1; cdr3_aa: CASSVGGRGQGNGYTF; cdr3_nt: TGTGCCAGCAGCGTAGGGGGACGGGGACAGGGGAATGGCTACACCTTC
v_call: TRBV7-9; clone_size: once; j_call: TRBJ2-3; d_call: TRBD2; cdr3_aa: CASSPTSGAPGTDTQYF; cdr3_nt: TGTGCCAGCAGCCCGACTAGCGGGGCCCCCGGCACAGATACGCAGTATTTT
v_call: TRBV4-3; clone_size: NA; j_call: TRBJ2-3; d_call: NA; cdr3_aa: CASSQEWAHRDSDTQYF; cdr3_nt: TGCGCCAGCAGCCAAGAATGGGCTCACCGGGACTCAGATACGCAGTATTTT
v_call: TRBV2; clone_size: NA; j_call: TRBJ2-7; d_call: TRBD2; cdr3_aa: CASSDRVAGSYEQYF; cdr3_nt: TGTGCCAGCAGTGATCGAGTAGCGGGGTCCTACGAGCAGTACTTC
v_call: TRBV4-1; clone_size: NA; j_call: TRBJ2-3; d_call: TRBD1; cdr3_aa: CASSQSPGQGLLSDTQYF; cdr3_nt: TGCGCCAGCAGCCAATCTCCGGGACAGGGGCTTCTATCAGATACGCAGTATTTT
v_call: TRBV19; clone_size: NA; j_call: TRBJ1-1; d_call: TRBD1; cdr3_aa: CASSAGTGGTEAFF; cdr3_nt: TGTGCCAGTAGTGCCGGGACAGGGGGCACTGAAGCTTTCTTT
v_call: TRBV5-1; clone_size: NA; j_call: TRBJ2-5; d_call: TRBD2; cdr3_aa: CASSPGLAAGRLQETQYF; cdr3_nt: TGCGCCAGCAGCCCGGGACTAGCGGCCGGACGCCTGCAAGAGACCCAGTACTTC
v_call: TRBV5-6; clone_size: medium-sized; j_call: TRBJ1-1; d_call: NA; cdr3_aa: CASSYDYGRMNTEAFF; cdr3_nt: TGTGCCAGCAGCTATGACTACGGACGGATGAACACTGAAGCTTTCTTT
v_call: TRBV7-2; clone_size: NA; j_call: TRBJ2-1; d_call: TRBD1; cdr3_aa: CASSFGTGHEQFF; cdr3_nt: TGTGCCAGCAGCTTTGGGACAGGGCATGAGCAGTTCTTC